This is a list of T cell receptor beta chains from one sample in a study of shared clonotypes between healthy human individuals. Sequencing used immunoSEQ multiplex PCR; TCRdb keeps in-frame clones, though not all of them. The sample contains hundreds of thousands of clones, roughly 70% of which appear only once. Sequencing was performed on memory CD4+ T cells sorted from blood. The source of these receptors is a woman in her 30s in good health. Both conserved end residues are part of each CDR3. The order of the fields is J gene, V gene, D gene, clone size, CDR3 DNA, CDR3 protein. The D gene is left open where the match is weak. Rows give clone size only sometimes, using once, few, many, or a class for an expanded clone.

TRBJ2-5 TRBV18 - once TGTGCCAGCTCACCCGGACAGAAAGAGACCCAGTACTTC CASSPGQKETQYF
TRBJ1-3 TRBV5-4 - - TGTGCCAGCAGCTTAGGGGATGCTGGAAACACCATATATTTT CASSLGDAGNTIYF
TRBJ2-1 TRBV7-9 TRBD2 - TGTGCCAGCAGCTTGGCTAGCGGCAATGAGCAGTTCTTC CASSLASGNEQFF
TRBJ2-3 TRBV2 TRBD2 - TGTGCCAGCAGCCCGACTAGCGGGAGCTGGGATACGCAGTATTTT CASSPTSGSWDTQYF
TRBJ1-5 TRBV6-5 - - TGTGCCAGCAGTTCACAGGTGGCGGGTCAGCCCCAGCATTTT CASSSQVAGQPQHF
TRBJ2-3 TRBV28 - - TGTGCCAGCAGGGGTAACCGGAGACTAAGCACAGATACGCAGTATTTT CASRGNRRLSTDTQYF
TRBJ2-3 TRBV19 TRBD2 - TGTGCCAGTAGTATGTCACTAGCGGAGACAGATACGCAGTATTTT CASSMSLAETDTQYF
TRBJ1-2 TRBV9 - - TGTGCCAGCAGCGTAGGTACAGGGCAAGATTATGGCTACACCTTC CASSVGTGQDYGYTF
TRBJ1-1 TRBV5-1 - few TGCGCCAGCAGCTCAACCCCGGTAAACACTGAAGCTTTCTTT CASSSTPVNTEAFF
TRBJ2-4 TRBV7-8 - - TGTGCCAGCAGCTGGGGACCGGGCGGCCGAGCCAAAAACATTCAGTACTTC CASSWGPGGRAKNIQYF
TRBJ2-5 TRBV11-2 TRBD2 - TGTGCCAGCAGCTGGAGCGGGATTCTGGAGACCCAGTACTTC CASSWSGILETQYF
TRBJ1-1 TRBV19 - - TGTGCCAGTAGGGGAAGGGACTCTGAAGCTTTCTTT CASRGRDSEAFF
TRBJ1-5 TRBV6-5 - - TGTGCCAGCAGTTCGGGCAGGCTTTATAGCAATCAGCCCCAGCATTTT CASSSGRLYSNQPQHF
TRBJ2-6 TRBV6-5 - - TGTGCCAGCAGGGCCTCTGGGGCCAACGTCCTGACTTTC CASRASGANVLTF
TRBJ2-5 TRBV28 - - TGTGCCAGCGCTAGGGGAGAACTAGGGCTCACAAAGACCCAGTACTTC CASARGELGLTKTQYF
TRBJ2-1 TRBV7-7 TRBD2 - TGTGCCAGCAGCAAGAACGGACTAGCGGGGAACAATGAGCAGTTCTTC CASSKNGLAGNNEQFF
TRBJ1-2 TRBV18 - - TGTGCCAGCTCACTGGGGACGGCTACTTCTAACTATGGCTACACCTTC CASSLGTATSNYGYTF
TRBJ1-1 TRBV5-1 TRBD1 - TGCGCCAGCAGCTCCGGTGGTCAGGGGGTAATAGCTTTCTTT CASSSGGQGVIAFF
TRBJ1-1 TRBV19 - once TGTGCCAGTAGGTCTTACAGGGTGTCCGACACTGAAGCTTTCTTT CASRSYRVSDTEAFF
TRBJ2-1 TRBV11-2 - - TGTGCCAGCAGCCCTCCCCCCCTAGGCAATGAGCAGTTCTTC CASSPPPLGNEQFF
TRBJ1-2 TRBV28 - - TGTGCCAGCAGTTTCGGGGGGAGGAGTGGCTACACCTTC CASSFGGRSGYTF
TRBJ1-4 TRBV13 - - TGTGCCAGCAGCTTAGGTGGCCAGGTTGGCCCCGGGGCAAAACTGTTTTTT CASSLGGQVGPGAKLFF
TRBJ2-2 TRBV4-2 TRBD1 - TGTGCCAGCAGCCAAGGACAGGGGGCTGCCGGGGAGCTGTTTTTT CASSQGQGAAGELFF
TRBJ1-5 TRBV27 - - TGTGCCAGCAGTATTCGAGGGCATGGCAGCAATCAGCCCCAGCATTTT CASSIRGHGSNQPQHF
TRBJ2-7 TRBV11-2 - - TGTGCCAGCAGCTTAGGAGGGAATCAGTACTTC CASSLGGNQYF
TRBJ2-2 TRBV5-4 - - TGTGCCAGCAGCTTGGACACCGGGGAGCTGTTTTTT CASSLDTGELFF
TRBJ2-5 TRBV28 TRBD1 - TGTGCCAGCACCCCCCGGGGACAGGGTTATGGAACCCAGTACTTC CASTPRGQGYGTQYF
TRBJ2-7 TRBV6-1 - - TGTGCCAGCATTAGGTCAGCGCTGGTAACCTACGAGCAGTACTTC CASIRSALVTYEQYF
TRBJ2-5 TRBV29-1 TRBD1 - TGCAGCGTGCTTCCAGGGGGCAGAGAGACCCAGTACTTC CSVLPGGRETQYF
TRBJ2-1 TRBV4-1 TRBD2 - TGCGCCAGCAGCCAGAGCCTAGCGGACCCATTCTACAATGAGCAGTTCTTC CASSQSLADPFYNEQFF
TRBJ2-2 TRBV2 - - TGTGCCAGCAGTGTTGGAACCGGGGAGCTGTTTTTT CASSVGTGELFF
TRBJ2-7 TRBV30 - - TGTGCCTGGAGTGTATTAAGGTTGGAGAGTTCGGGGACTCCCTACGAGCAGTACTTC CAWSVLRLESSGTPYEQYF
TRBJ2-7 TRBV5-4 TRBD2 - TGTGCCAGCAGCAGCCCAGTGGCTAGCGGGAGGGCCGAGCAGTACTTC CASSSPVASGRAEQYF
TRBJ2-6 TRBV15 - - TGTGCCACCAGCCCTCGTTGGGGCTCTGGGGCCAACGTCCTGACTTTC CATSPRWGSGANVLTF
TRBJ1-5 TRBV19 - - TGTGCCAGTAGTCGGACCCTGGATCAGCCCCAGCATTTT CASSRTLDQPQHF
TRBJ2-7 TRBV5-1 TRBD2 many TGCGCCAGCAGCTTCAACGGACTAGCGGTCGAGCAGTACTTC CASSFNGLAVEQYF
TRBJ2-2 TRBV6-6 - - TGTGCCAGCAGTAGGGGGGGTAGCGGCACCCCCGGGGAGCTGTTTTTT CASSRGGSGTPGELFF
TRBJ2-5 TRBV29-1 TRBD1 once TGCAGCGTTGATACGGCGACAGGGGTAGAGACCCAGTACTTC CSVDTATGVETQYF
TRBJ2-4 TRBV11-3 - - TGTGCCAGCAGTCTCGTCCGCGGCGGGATAAACATTCAGTACTTC CASSLVRGGINIQYF
TRBJ1-1 TRBV15 - - TGTGCCACCAGCAGAGGTCCGGGGATGAACACTGAAGCTTTCTTT CATSRGPGMNTEAFF
TRBJ1-2 TRBV19 - - TGTGCCAGTAGTCTGGACAGTTGGGGCTACACCTTC CASSLDSWGYTF
TRBJ2-1 TRBV5-1 - many TGCGCCAGCAGCTTAGGGGGGAGTACCTACAATGAGCAGTTCTTC CASSLGGSTYNEQFF
TRBJ2-1 TRBV21-1 - - TGTGCCAGCAGCAAAGTAGAATCCGGGATCTCCTACAATGAGCAGTTCTTC CASSKVESGISYNEQFF
TRBJ2-3 TRBV6-6 - - TGTGCCAGCAGCCCAAGAGCCGGAGGGCTGGCAGATACGCAGTATTTT CASSPRAGGLADTQYF